The 8 T cell receptor beta chains below come from one sample, sequenced in a study of cytomegalovirus exposure and HLA in healthy donors. The PCR used 60 Vbeta and 13 Jbeta primers. Clones were sequenced by immunoSEQ multiplex PCR, and TCRdb holds only the in-frame ones, with some missing. The sample yields 100,000 to 120,000 clones, around four fifths seen once. Sample: PBMCs. These receptors all come from a woman in her fifties or sixties in good health and CMV-seropositive.

This sequence joins TRBV29-1 and TRBJ1-1, with D possibly being TRBD1 (6 bases). Trimming removed 6 bases at V and 5 bases at J, with 19 bases between. Germline V CDR1 and CDR2: SQVTM, ANQGSEA. This CDR3 is 14 amino acids long. The CDR3 region is CSVLIRFTGTEAFF. CDR3 in DNA: TGCAGCGTATTGATAAGGTTTACAGGGACTGAAGCTTTCTTT.

This clone was seen once. J is TRBJ1-2 and V is TRBV15, with D perhaps matching TRBD1 (5 bases). Trimming cost V 2 bases and J 7 bases, with 8 bases left between them. CDR3 length: 12 amino acids. Germline V gives CDR1 LNHNV, CDR2 YYDKDF (reference sequence). The CDR3 is CATSRQGGGYTF. The CDR3, as DNA: TGTGCCACCAGCAGACAGGGTGGTGGCTACACCTTC.

The J gene is TRBJ1-3, the V gene TRBV7-9, with 8 bases lining up with TRBD1. V shed 5 bases, J shed 1 base, and the junction held 1 base outside the gene matches. Germline V gene data show CDR1 as SEHNR and CDR2 as FQNEAQ (reference sequence). The CDR3 totals 14 residues. The CDR3 region is CASSRDRSGNTIYF. CDR3 bases: TGTGCCAGCAGCCGGGACAGGTCTGGAAACACCATATATTTT.

The chain carries TRBV7-9 and TRBJ2-7, with 8 bases aligning to TRBD1. V was pared by 3 bases and J by 6 bases, with 7 bases of the junction left unmatched. Germline V gene data show CDR1 as SEHNR and CDR2 as FQNEAQ (reference sequence). This CDR3 contains 14 residues. The CDR3 sequence is CASSLGTGRSEQYF. CDR3 DNA: TGTGCCAGCAGCTTGGGGACAGGTAGATCCGAGCAGTACTTC.

This clone was detected a few times. The gene calls are TRBV7-9 and TRBJ2-2; a weak D match, TRBD1 (6 bases). The CDR3 has 17 residues. Trimming shortened V by 0 bases and J by 4 bases, and 15 bases separated the two germline ends. Looked up from germline, CDR1 is SEHNR and CDR2 is FQNEAQ (reference sequence). CDR3 DNA sequence: TGTGCCAGCAGCTTAGCCCCAGGGGATGAGATCACCGGGGAGCTGTTTTTT. The encoded protein is CASSLAPGDEITGELFF.

The genes are TRBV5-1 and TRBJ2-5; no firm D call. The CDR3 consists of 13 residues. CDR1 is SGHRS, CDR2 YFSETQ, per germline. The germline V and J ends were trimmed by 0 bases and 4 bases, with 7 bases remaining between them. The DNA of the CDR3 is TGCGCCAGCAGCTTGGGAGGAATAGAGACCCAGTACTTC. Translated: CASSLGGIETQYF.

This clone was recorded a few times. The genes are TRBV2 and TRBJ2-7; possible D gene TRBD2, 6 bases. CDR1 is SNHLY, CDR2 FYNNEI, per germline. Trimming took off 6 bases at V and 0 bases at J, with 27 bases between the two ends. CDR3 length equals 19 residues. This CDR3 is CASRPVGRGGSSSSYEQYF. DNA of the CDR3: TGTGCCAGCAGACCTGTGGGGCGGGGAGGATCCTCGAGCTCCTACGAGCAGTACTTC.

CDR3 protein: CASSPLIAGVGDEQFF. In DNA form, the CDR3 reads TGTGCCAGCTCGCCCCTTATAGCGGGAGTAGGGGATGAGCAGTTCTTC. This chain joins TRBV18 and TRBJ2-1, with TRBD2 identical over 9 bases. The CDR3 sequence is 16 residues long. J gave up 8 bases and V 6 bases, and 14 bases lay outside the gene matches. Germline CDR1 and CDR2: KGHSH and LQKENI.